This T cell receptor (beta chain) was identified during a study of shared clonotypes between healthy human individuals. Division of CD4+ cells produced a CD45RA+ naive subset and a CD45RA-negative memory subset. Each sorted subset replicate got 200 ng genomic DNA, roughly 33,000 genomes. TCRdb keeps only in-frame clones here, not all; method: immunoSEQ multiplex PCR. Here the sample spans about 2.4 million clones, 85% to 95% being singletons. The CDR3 consists of 15 residues. Germline V gene lookup returns CDR1 SGHNT and CDR2 YYREEE (reference sequence). Deletions cut 1 base from V and 4 bases from J, with 11 bases between.

The receptor was isolated from a man between 18 and 35 years old in good health. Specimen: naive CD4+ T cells sorted from blood. Subset: CD45RA+ positively selected. This rearrangement joins TRBV5-4 to TRBJ1-4, with D uncertain. The CDR3 DNA follows: TGTGCCAGCAGCTTGTCCCCGACGGATAATGAAAAACTGTTTTTT. As protein: CASSLSPTDNEKLFF.